The present T cell receptor (beta chain) was sequenced within a study of blood T cell repertoires in COVID-19. As for the study in general: Some COVID-19 samples were acute and others convalescent; all came from the United States, Italy and Spain.

Per the authors' pipeline: The authors estimated nucleated cell counts from reference gene primer amplification. Using immunoSEQ multiplex PCR, the repertoire was profiled, and TCRdb retains in-frame clones only, with some absent. V and J calls and clone size follow that table, whereas D and trimming were derived from the DNA. The sample shows approximately 350,000 clones, roughly nine tenths of them seen only once. Trimming cost V 1 base and J 1 base; bases outside gene matches: 15. This CDR3 is built from 21 residues. Germline V gene sequence: CDR1 SNHLY, CDR2 FYNNEI. The sequenced material came from peripheral blood. The V and J genes are TRBV2 and TRBJ1-6; 8 bases fit TRBD1. This TCR derives from a man in his forties with acute or convalescent COVID-19. For the CDR3, the DNA is TGTGCCAGCAGTGAAGGCCGGGACAGGCCAGAATTGTGGTCCTATAATTCACCCCTCCACTTT. Its translation is CASSEGRDRPELWSYNSPLHF. Full variable domain (outside the CDR3, taken from reference TRBV2 and TRBJ1-6): EPEVTQTPSHQVTQMGQEVILRCVPISNHLYFYWYRQILGQKVEFLVSFYNNEISEKSEIFDDQFSVERPDGSNFTLKIRSTKLEDSAMYFCASSEGRDRPELWSYNSPLHFGNGTRLTVT.